Below, 27 T cell receptor beta chains from the same sample are listed, as sequenced in a study of identical twins. A single record per CDR3 protein comes from TCRdb applying MiXCR to the 5' RACE reads. Among hundreds of thousands of distinct CDR3 sequences listed, approximately 7% were seen once. This sample was also put to use in a study of yellow fever vaccine responses in identical twins.

The specimen sequenced was memory (CD45RO+) T cells sorted from blood. These receptors all come from a woman under 30 in good health.

The gene calls are TRBV15 and TRBJ1-2; 7 bases match TRBD1. Germline V gene data show CDR1 as LNHNV and CDR2 as YYDKDF (reference sequence). The V gene end was trimmed by 0 bases and the J gene end by 2 bases; junction bases not matched to a gene: 3. This CDR3 region has 15 residues. CDR3 DNA sequence: TGTGCCACCAGCAGAGAGGAACAGGGGAACTATGGCTACACCTTC. Encoded protein: CATSREEQGNYGYTF.

This clonotype was seen more than once but under ten times. The gene calls are TRBV6-2 or TRBV6-3 and TRBJ1-1; 9 bases are a match to TRBD1. Trimming took 6 bases from V and 3 from J; bases not matched to a gene: 11. Germline V gives CDR1 MNHEY, CDR2 SVGEGT. The CDR3 is 16 amino acids. CDR3 nucleotides: TGTGCCAGCAGCTGCGGGACAGGGTACAAATACACTGAAGCTTTCTTT. Translated: CASSCGTGYKYTEAFF.

This clonotype was seen only a few times. V gene TRBV25-1 combines with J gene TRBJ2-7; D call uncertain. In germline, CDR1 is MGHDK, CDR2 SYGVNS. The CDR3 has 14 amino acids. V was pared by 7 bases and J by 2 bases, with 15 bases between. The CDR3 here is CASTTSGGTYEQYF. CDR3 DNA sequence: TGTGCCAGCACGACGAGTGGCGGTACCTACGAGCAGTACTTC.

This clonotype was found a few times. V gene TRBV7-8 combines with J gene TRBJ1-2; no firm D call. The ends were cut back, 1 base at V and 8 bases at J, with 8 bases in the middle. The CDR3 contains 12 residues. Looked up from germline, CDR1 is SGHVS and CDR2 is FQNEAQ. For the CDR3, the DNA is TGTGCCAGCAGCTTAGACAGTCTAGGCTACACCTTC. Its protein product is CASSLDSLGYTF.

This clonotype was seen a handful of times. This chain uses TRBV6-2 or TRBV6-3 with TRBJ2-3; 10 positions agree with TRBD1. Germline loops: CDR1 MNHEY, CDR2 SVGEGT. J was trimmed by 3 bases and V by 2 bases; bases with no gene match: 5. The CDR3 is 16 residues long. The CDR3 loop is CASSYGTGDLTDTQYF. The DNA of the CDR3 is TGTGCCAGCAGTTACGGGACAGGGGACTTGACAGATACGCAGTATTTT.

CDR3 nucleotide sequence: TGTGCCAGCACCATTAGGTCTACGGCAACAGGGATCCAAGAGACCCAGTACTTC. It encodes CASTIRSTATGIQETQYF. The rearrangement uses TRBV7-8 and TRBJ2-5; TRBD1 is a possible D gene (6 bases). The V and J ends lost 7 bases and 1 base respectively, with 25 bases between them. CDR1 and CDR2 (germline): SGHVS, FQNEAQ. The CDR3 spans 18 residues. The full variable domain, its missing parts supplied by reference TRBV7-8 and TRBJ2-5, is GAGVSQSPRYKVAKRGQDVALRCDPISGHVSLFWYQQALGQGPEFLTYFQNEAQLDKSGLPSDRFFAERPEGSVSTLKIQRTQQEDSAVYLCASTIRSTATGIQETQYFGPGTRLLVL.

This clonotype has a handful of counts. CDR3 bases: TGTGCCAGCTCACCTATGGCGACAGGGACCACTGAAGCTTTCTTT. Translated, it gives CASSPMATGTTEAFF. The chain uses TRBV18 and TRBJ1-1; 7 bases align to TRBD1. Germline loops: CDR1 KGHSH, CDR2 LQKENI. This CDR3 has 15 amino acids. With 3 bases clipped from V and 4 bases from J, the junction kept 8 bases outside the gene matches.

The sample holds a few counts of this clonotype. This chain uses TRBV5-1 with TRBJ2-5; the D call may be TRBD1 or TRBD2 (5 bases each). The CDR3 is 14 residues long. V lost 6 bases, J lost 5 bases, and 17 bases lay in between. The V gene's germline CDR1 is SGHRS and CDR2 YFSETQ. The CDR3 sequence: CASTPPGTPETQYF. The DNA of the CDR3 is TGCGCCAGCACTCCCCCCGGGACCCCCGAGACCCAGTACTTC.

In DNA form, the CDR3 reads TGTGCCAGCAGGACCGGGACAGATACAGATACGCAGTATTTT. This codes for CASRTGTDTDTQYF. V and J are TRBV6-1 and TRBJ2-3, with 7 bases aligning to TRBD1. Germline values: CDR1 MNHNS, CDR2 SASEGT. CDR3 size: 14 residues. V was pared by 6 bases and J by 3 bases, with 6 bases of the junction left unmatched.

The rearrangement links TRBV6-1 to TRBJ2-1, with 8 bases fitting TRBD1. Per germline, CDR1 MNHNS and CDR2 SASEGT. J lost 9 bases, V lost 6 bases, and 13 bases had no gene match. The CDR3 loop spans 15 amino acids. CDR3 region: CASSRTTGTGSEQFF. The CDR3 DNA reads as TGTGCCAGCAGCCGAACAACCGGGACAGGTAGTGAGCAGTTCTTC.

This clonotype was found many times. V is TRBV12-3 or TRBV12-4 and J is TRBJ2-3, with 12 bases lining up with TRBD2. This CDR3 comprises 16 residues. V was pared by 6 bases and J by 2 bases, with 6 bases of the junction left unmatched. The CDR3, as DNA: TGTGCCAGCAGGCGCCGGACTAGCGGGATCACAGATACGCAGTATTTT. Translated, it gives CASRRRTSGITDTQYF.

This clonotype was found many times. The J gene is TRBJ2-7, the V gene TRBV6-5; 7 nucleotides align to TRBD1. The CDR3 totals 14 residues. Unmatched junction bases numbered 3, after V lost 0 bases and J lost 4 bases. Germline CDR1 MNHEY, CDR2 SVGAGI. The DNA of the CDR3 is TGTGCCAGCAGTTACTCGGGGACAGCTTACGAGCAGTACGTC. Amino acids: CASSYSGTAYEQYV.

V gene TRBV7-9 combines with J gene TRBJ1-4; D is undetermined. This CDR3 comprises 12 residues. Trimming left V 5 bases short and J 8 bases short, with 9 bases between. CDR1 SEHNR and CDR2 FQNEAQ come from the germline V gene (reference sequence). The chain's CDR3 is CASSRLMEKLFF. In DNA form, the CDR3 reads TGTGCCAGCAGCCGACTTATGGAAAAACTGTTTTTT. Drawing the rest from reference TRBV7-9 and TRBJ1-4, the complete variable domain is DTGVSQNPRHKITKRGQNVTFRCDPISEHNRLYWYRQTLGQGPEFLTYFQNEAQLEKSRLLSDRFSAERPKGSFSTLEIQRTEQGDSAMYLCASSRLMEKLFFGSGTQLSVL.

The table lists this clonotype with a few counts. This chain links TRBV7-6 with TRBJ2-3; D is perhaps TRBD1 (6 bases). In germline, CDR1 is SGHVS, CDR2 FNYEAQ. The V and J ends lost 2 bases and 0 bases respectively, with 12 bases between them. This CDR3 has 16 amino acids. The CDR3 sequence is CASSLHTGSSTDTQYF. The CDR3 DNA sequence: TGTGCCAGCAGCTTACACACAGGGTCTAGCACAGATACGCAGTATTTT.

There are many counts of this clonotype. The CDR3 region is CASSLSPNEQYV. Here the CDR3 DNA reads TGTGCCAGCAGCTTAAGTCCGAACGAGCAGTACGTC. The rearrangement joins TRBV7-9 to TRBJ2-7; D unclear. The germline CDR1 and CDR2 sequences are SEHNR and FQNEAQ (reference sequence). V was cut by 2 bases and J by 5 bases, with 7 bases left in between. This CDR3 has 12 residues.

This clonotype showed up many times. The chain is built from TRBV5-5 and TRBJ2-3; 15 bases match TRBD2. The trim removed 4 bases at V and 4 bases at J, leaving 7 bases unmatched. The CDR3 has 17 residues. The germline V gene has CDR1 SGHKS and CDR2 YYEKEE (reference sequence). The CDR3 nucleotides are TGTGCCAGCAGCATAAAAGGACTAGCGGGGGGGGCAGATACGCAGTATTTT. Translated, it gives CASSIKGLAGGADTQYF. Looking up the rest from reference TRBV5-5 and TRBJ2-3 gives the full variable domain: DAGVTQSPTHLIKTRGQQVTLRCSPISGHKSVSWYQQVLGQGPQFIFQYYEKEERGRGNFPDRFSARQFPNYSSELNVNALLLGDSALYLCASSIKGLAGGADTQYFGPGTRLTVL.

This clonotype came up a few times. The J gene is TRBJ2-5, the V gene TRBV12-3 or TRBV12-4, with 14 bases fitting TRBD2. This CDR3 comprises 16 residues. V gave up 6 bases and J gave up 1 base; unmatched junction bases: 4. The CDR3 loop is CASSSGTSGSQETQYF. Here the CDR3 DNA reads TGTGCCAGCAGCTCCGGGACTAGCGGGAGCCAAGAGACCCAGTACTTC.

There are a few counts of this clonotype. The V gene is TRBV3-1, the J gene TRBJ2-3; 7 bases line up with TRBD2. CDR3 size: 18 residues. CDR1 is LGHDT, CDR2 YNNKEL, per germline (reference sequence). Trimming removed 0 bases from V and 3 bases from J; junction bases left unmatched: 12. CDR3 DNA sequence: TGTGCCAGCAGCCAAGATCGATGGAGCGGGATCGGGACAGATACGCAGTATTTT. This encodes CASSQDRWSGIGTDTQYF.

This clonotype appeared many times. V gene TRBV10-3 combines with J gene TRBJ2-3; no definite D call. Trimming cost V 4 bases and J 5 bases, with 4 bases left between them. The germline CDR1 and CDR2 sequences are ENHRY and SYGVKD. The CDR3 is 11 amino acids. The CDR3 nucleotides are TGTGCCATCAGTGGGAGAGATACGCAGTATTTT. Amino acid sequence: CAISGRDTQYF.

The chain recombines TRBV5-1 with TRBJ1-1; D not resolved. V was shortened by 1 base and J by 7 bases, with 8 bases between the two germline ends. Germline CDR1 SGHRS, CDR2 YFSETQ. CDR3 length equals 12 residues. The CDR3 DNA is TGCGCCAGCAGCTTGCGGGGTGATGAAGCTTTCTTT. This gives the protein CASSLRGDEAFF.

The table lists this clonotype with many counts. V usage is TRBV5-1 and J usage is TRBJ2-2; D perhaps matches TRBD2 (6 bases). The germline gives CDR1 SGHRS, CDR2 YFSETQ. Trimming took 1 base from V and 6 from J, leaving 19 bases between them. CDR3 length equals 17 residues. The CDR3 here is CASSLSPAGRDSGELFF. DNA for the CDR3: TGCGCCAGCAGCTTGTCCCCGGCCGGCAGGGACTCCGGGGAGCTGTTTTTT.

This clonotype was seen a handful of times. This chain links TRBV11-2 with TRBJ1-3; D gene ambiguous. Between the trimmed V and J ends, which lost 6 bases and 1 base, there was a span of 10 bases. CDR3 length equals 14 residues. The germline gives CDR1 SGHAT, CDR2 FQNNGV. CDR3: CASRARSSGNTIYF. As DNA, the CDR3 is TGTGCCAGCAGAGCTCGGTCTTCTGGAAACACCATATATTTT. Full variable domain (outside the CDR3, taken from reference TRBV11-2 and TRBJ1-3): EAGVAQSPRYKIIEKRQSVAFWCNPISGHATLYWYQQILGQGPKLLIQFQNNGVVDDSQLPKDRFSAERLKGVDSTLKIQPAKLEDSAVYLCASRARSSGNTIYFGEGSWLTVV.

This chain connects TRBV20-1 to TRBJ1-1; the D is unclear. CDR1 DFQATT and CDR2 SNEGSKA come from the germline V gene (reference sequence). Trimming took off 4 bases at V and 2 bases at J, with 8 bases between the two ends. There are 12 residues in the CDR3. CDR3 sequence: CSAKRQNTEAFF. The CDR3 DNA sequence: TGCAGTGCTAAGCGCCAAAACACTGAAGCTTTCTTT.

The sample holds many counts of this clonotype. The CDR3 DNA is TGTGCCAGCAGCCCCCGGACTAGCGCCGATACGCAGTATTTT. Residues: CASSPRTSADTQYF. The rearrangement links TRBV7-2 to TRBJ2-3; 9 positions match TRBD2. V lost 5 bases to trimming and J lost 6 bases; unmatched junction nucleotides: 6. Per the germline V gene, CDR1 is SGHTA and CDR2 is FQGNSA. CDR3 length: 14 amino acids.

Only a few counts were recorded for this clonotype. This chain links TRBV4-1 with TRBJ1-2; D is unclear. The CDR3 totals 13 residues. Germline V CDR1 and CDR2: MGHRA, YSYEKL. With 4 bases removed from V and 7 bases from J, the gap between germline ends came to 13 bases. The CDR3 protein is CASSPNGGFGYTF. CDR3 coding DNA: TGCGCCAGCAGCCCCAACGGCGGGTTTGGCTACACCTTC.

This chain's CDR3 is CASSSPLRGPEETQYF. The CDR3 coding sequence is TGTGCCAGCAGCTCCCCTTTGCGGGGGCCCGAAGAGACCCAGTACTTC. The gene calls are TRBV7-8 and TRBJ2-5; maybe TRBD2 (7 bases). V was cut by 4 bases and J by 3 bases, with 18 bases left in between. This CDR3 has 16 amino acids. Germline V lookup: CDR1 SGHVS, CDR2 FQNEAQ. Drawing the rest from reference TRBV7-8 and TRBJ2-5, the complete variable domain is GAGVSQSPRYKVAKRGQDVALRCDPISGHVSLFWYQQALGQGPEFLTYFQNEAQLDKSGLPSDRFFAERPEGSVSTLKIQRTQQEDSAVYLCASSSPLRGPEETQYFGPGTRLLVL.

This chain joins TRBV20-1 and TRBJ2-2; no clear D. Trimming pared 6 bases from V and 3 bases from J, leaving 17 bases between. The CDR3 totals 15 residues. The germline CDR1 and CDR2 sequences are DFQATT and SNEGSKA (reference sequence). The DNA for the CDR3 is TGCAGTGCCCAAAAGGGCTCGCCGCACACCGGGGAGCTGTTTTTT. Its protein product is CSAQKGSPHTGELFF.